These 27 T cell receptor beta chains came from one sample sequenced in a study of regulatory T cells in long-lasting Graves disease. Stated time point: newly diagnosed GD, antithyroid drugs for less than 3 months. There was RNA extracted from PBMCs, and the TCR library was made from it. Construction of the TCR beta libraries employed iRepertoire HTBI primers in conjunction with Arm-PCR of CDR3 regions. Each CDR3 protein gets one entry after TCRdb re-called the multiplex PCR reads with MiXCR. The top ten clones hold around a fifth of a sample with around 400,000 distinct CDR3 sequences, roughly a sixth of them seen once. Sequenced material: peripheral blood mononuclear cells (PBMCs), taken at new diagnosis, from a patient treated with antithyroid drugs. The receptors derive from a female donor with Graves disease.

This clonotype appeared many times. The rearrangement links TRBV6-2 or TRBV6-3 to TRBJ2-3; TRBD2 matches 9 bases. Trimming took 4 bases from V and 7 from J; bases not matched to a gene: 12. This CDR3 contains 16 residues. Looked up from germline, CDR1 is MNHEY and CDR2 is SVGEGT. The chain's CDR3 is CASSSPQRRGGHTQYF. CDR3 DNA: TGTGCCAGCAGTTCCCCCCAGAGGCGGGGGGGCCATACGCAGTATTTT.

This clonotype was seen at least ten times. V and J are TRBV11-2 and TRBJ2-6; D is uncertain. CDR1 and CDR2 from the germline V gene are SGHAT and FQNNGV. V dropped 8 bases and J dropped 1 base, with 15 bases sitting between them. This CDR3 has 16 amino acids. As DNA, the CDR3 is TGTGCCAGCCTTGAACCCGGAGCTTCTGGGGCCAACGTCCTGACTTTC. Its protein is CASLEPGASGANVLTF. Together with reference TRBV11-2 and TRBJ2-6, the CDR3 gives the full variable domain: EAGVAQSPRYKIIEKRQSVAFWCNPISGHATLYWYQQILGQGPKLLIQFQNNGVVDDSQLPKDRFSAERLKGVDSTLKIQPAKLEDSAVYLCASLEPGASGANVLTFGAGSRLTVL.

Turning to this clonotype: This clone may be a read error of a much larger clone one base away. This sequence joins TRBV7-2 and TRBJ2-7; 10 bases line up with TRBD1. The CDR3 is 15 residues long. Per the germline V gene, CDR1 is SGHTA and CDR2 is FQGNSA. Here the CDR3 reads CVSSFSGQGPQKPYF. CDR3 coding DNA: TGTGTCAGCAGCTTCTCGGGACAGGGGCCCCAGAAGCCGTACTTC.

There are many counts of this clonotype. The rearrangement links TRBV12-3 or TRBV12-4 to TRBJ1-4, with D possibly being TRBD1 (5 bases). The CDR3 contains 13 residues. Between the trimmed V and J ends, which lost 3 bases and 8 bases, there was a span of 10 bases. CDR3 nucleotides: TGTGCCAGCAGTTTGTCCTGGGGGGAAAAACTGTTTTTT. This gives the protein CASSLSWGEKLFF.

This clonotype was found many times. The chain joins TRBV6-1 to TRBJ2-1; tentative D call: TRBD2 (6 bases). Trimming stripped 7 bases from V and 6 bases from J, with 13 bases between. CDR1 is MNHNS and CDR2 is SASEGT in the germline V gene. There are 13 residues in the CDR3. CDR3 protein: CASIPGTFNEQFF. Written as DNA, the CDR3 is TGTGCCAGCATCCCCGGGACTTTCAATGAGCAGTTCTTC.

This clonotype was seen repeatedly, ten times or more. At one of its ends the junction is not consistent with the germline gene, which may arise from a read error. The V and J genes are TRBV4-1 and TRBJ1-5; the match to TRBD1 covers 8 bases. CDR3 length: 15 residues. In germline, CDR1 is MGHRA, CDR2 YSYEKL. The CDR3 is CASSQDRVDGQPQHF. The CDR3 DNA follows: TGTGCCAGCAGCCAGGACAGGGTGGACGGACAGCCCCAGCATTTT.

In its sample, this clonotype was seen many times. This rearrangement joins TRBV7-9 to TRBJ2-5; D may be TRBD1 or TRBD2 (7 bases each). Germline V CDR1 and CDR2: SEHNR, FQNEAQ (reference sequence). This CDR3 spans 15 amino acids. V was cut by 1 base and J by 7 bases, with 16 bases left in between. For the CDR3, the DNA is TGTGCCAGCAGCTTAGATCGACAGGGAGGGGCGACCCAGTACTTC. Translated, it gives CASSLDRQGGATQYF.

The chain recombines TRBV9 with TRBJ2-2, with TRBD1 as a possible D gene (7 bases). Germline V gene lookup returns CDR1 SGDLS and CDR2 YYNGEE. CDR3 size: 16 residues. V dropped 2 bases and J dropped 0 bases, with 11 bases sitting between them. CDR3 in DNA: TGTGCCAGCAGCGTCAGGGGGGACGCGAACACCGGGGAGCTGTTTTTT. Amino acid sequence: CASSVRGDANTGELFF.

This clonotype showed up many times. V usage is TRBV7-2 and J usage is TRBJ1-2, with 9 bases fitting TRBD1. J was trimmed by 7 bases and V by 5 bases; bases with no gene match: 8. CDR3 length: 14 amino acids. Germline-derived CDR1 and CDR2 are SGHTA and FQGNSA. The DNA of the CDR3 is TGTGCCAGCAGCATATCGGGACAGGGATCTGGCTACACCTTC. Protein product: CASSISGQGSGYTF.

The gene calls are TRBV20-1 and TRBJ2-1; 11 bases fit TRBD2. V shed 0 bases and J 6 bases; nucleotides not matched to a gene: 7. CDR1 is DFQATT and CDR2 is SNEGSKA in the germline V gene (reference sequence). The CDR3 is 16 residues long. The CDR3 DNA follows: TGCAGTGCTAGAGATTCCCGACTAGCGGGGCTCAATGAGCAGTTCTTC. The encoded protein is CSARDSRLAGLNEQFF.

This clonotype was detected many times. This chain connects TRBV7-2 to TRBJ2-1; 13 bases align to TRBD2. The CDR3 spans 17 residues. The germline CDR1 and CDR2 sequences are SGHTA and FQGNSA. The junction had 5 bases not matched to a gene; V was cut back by 4 bases and J by 2 bases. In nucleotides, the CDR3 is TGTGCCAGCAGCTCAGGACTAGCGGGAGTGACCTACAATGAGCAGTTCTTC. It yields the protein CASSSGLAGVTYNEQFF.

By share, this clonotype counts as medium-sized. This chain links TRBV7-2 with TRBJ2-3; 12 bases align to TRBD2. After removal of 4 bases from V and 6 bases from J, the junction contained 11 bases not matched to a gene. CDR3 length: 17 amino acids. CDR1 SGHTA and CDR2 FQGNSA come from the germline V gene. CDR3 protein: CASSYAGLAGYGDTQYF. CDR3 coding DNA: TGTGCCAGCAGCTATGCCGGACTAGCGGGATACGGGGATACGCAGTATTTT.

The V gene is TRBV28, the J gene TRBJ2-3; 10 positions agree with TRBD1. This CDR3 region has 15 residues. V gave up 7 bases and J gave up 6 bases; unmatched junction bases: 10. Germline CDR1 MDHEN, CDR2 SYDVKM. CDR3 sequence reads: CASNQPGQGRDTQYF. The DNA for the CDR3 is TGTGCCAGCAACCAGCCGGGACAGGGGAGGGATACGCAGTATTTT.

V gene TRBV28 combines with J gene TRBJ2-1; 7 nucleotides agree with TRBD2. The V gene's germline CDR1 is MDHEN and CDR2 SYDVKM. The CDR3 consists of 15 residues. The trim removed 3 bases at V and 5 bases at J, leaving 7 bases unmatched. CDR3 protein: CASSFRGRAHNEQFF. The DNA for the CDR3 is TGTGCCAGCAGTTTTCGCGGGAGAGCACACAATGAGCAGTTCTTC.

The V call is TRBV30, the J call TRBJ1-5, with D unclear. CDR1 is GTSNPN, CDR2 SVGIG, per germline (reference sequence). This CDR3 contains 13 residues. V lost 0 bases to trimming and J lost 4 bases, with 7 bases between them. The CDR3 coding sequence is TGTGCCTGGAGTGTTCGGCCGAATCAGCCCCAGCATTTT. Encoded protein: CAWSVRPNQPQHF.

This clonotype showed up many times. The V and J genes are TRBV11-2 and TRBJ1-1, with 8 bases matching TRBD1. V lost 5 bases, J lost 4 bases, and 9 bases stayed unmatched. This CDR3 is 15 amino acids long. Germline V gene lookup returns CDR1 SGHAT and CDR2 FQNNGV. The CDR3 is CASSPLYQGATEAFF. CDR3 coding DNA: TGTGCCAGCAGCCCGCTTTATCAGGGGGCCACTGAAGCTTTCTTT.

This clonotype was counted ten times or more. The chain combines TRBV11-1 with TRBJ2-5; 9 nucleotides line up with TRBD2. Germline V gene data show CDR1 as SGHAT and CDR2 as FQDESV (reference sequence). Trimming removed 1 base from V and 0 bases from J; junction bases left unmatched: 6. This CDR3 comprises 17 residues. The CDR3 region has the DNA TGTGCCAGCAGCTTAGGAGGAGCGGGGGGATACCAAGAGACCCAGTACTTC. It encodes CASSLGGAGGYQETQYF.

This clonotype was recorded many times. The chain couples TRBV29-1 to TRBJ1-4, with a tentative D call TRBD1 (5 bases). Deletions cut 4 bases from V and 4 bases from J, with 13 bases between. This CDR3 comprises 14 residues. Germline lookup yields CDR1 SQVTM and CDR2 ANQGSEA. The CDR3 bases are TGCAGCGTTGCCGGGACGGCTCGTAATGAAAAACTGTTTTTT. As protein: CSVAGTARNEKLFF.

The J gene is TRBJ2-3, the V gene TRBV9; D may correspond to TRBD1 or TRBD2 (5 bases each). With 7 bases removed from V and 2 bases from J, the gap between germline ends came to 14 bases. The CDR3 extends over 14 amino acids. Germline loops: CDR1 SGDLS, CDR2 YYNGEE. CDR3 residues: CASPSGDDTDTQYF. As DNA, the CDR3 is TGTGCCAGCCCTTCCGGGGACGACACAGATACGCAGTATTTT.

V is TRBV6-1 and J is TRBJ2-3; 8 bases map to TRBD2. This CDR3 has 13 amino acids. Looked up from germline, CDR1 is MNHNS and CDR2 is SASEGT. CDR3 protein: CTIKTSDSDTQYF. DNA for the CDR3: TGTACCATCAAGACTAGCGACTCAGATACGCAGTATTTT.

The chain recombines TRBV30 with TRBJ1-3; 8 bases align to TRBD1. This CDR3 region has 14 residues. After removal of 0 bases from V and 4 bases from J, the junction contained 2 bases not matched to a gene. Germline V gene sequence: CDR1 GTSNPN, CDR2 SVGIG (reference sequence). CDR3 region: CAWSVNRGGNTIYF. In nucleotides, the CDR3 is TGTGCCTGGAGTGTGAACAGGGGGGGAAACACCATATATTTT.

The chain has TRBV18 and TRBJ2-4, with D maybe TRBD2 (5 bases). CDR1 is KGHSH and CDR2 is LQKENI in the germline V gene. V gave up 3 bases and J gave up 0 bases, with 9 bases separating them. The CDR3 totals 15 residues. CDR3 nucleotide sequence: TGTGCCAGCTCACCCGGGGATCTAGCCAAAAACATTCAGTACTTC. Its translation: CASSPGDLAKNIQYF.

J is TRBJ1-1 and V is TRBV28, with D unresolved. Trimming cost V 5 bases and J 5 bases, with 3 bases left between them. Germline V lookup: CDR1 MDHEN, CDR2 SYDVKM. This CDR3 has 10 amino acids. The CDR3 is CASSRTEAFF. For the CDR3, the DNA is TGTGCCAGCAGTCGGACTGAAGCTTTCTTT.

This clonotype appeared many times. This chain links TRBV29-1 with TRBJ2-3, with D perhaps assigned TRBD1 or TRBD2 (5 bases each). Trimming shortened V by 2 bases and J by 6 bases, and 12 bases separated the two germline ends. The CDR3 totals 13 residues. The V gene's germline CDR1 is SQVTM and CDR2 ANQGSEA. The CDR3 DNA reads as TGCAGCGTTGAACCAGGGAGAAAGGATACGCAGTATTTT. Protein sequence: CSVEPGRKDTQYF.

The sample holds a few counts of this clonotype. The chain is built from TRBV10-2 and TRBJ2-2, with no clear D. V lost 11 bases and J lost 8, with 18 bases in between. The CDR3 runs 13 residues. Germline V gene lookup returns CDR1 WSHSY and CDR2 SAAADI. Written as DNA, the CDR3 is TGCGCCGCCCTAGTGGATGAGGCGGGGGAGCTGTTTTTT. Protein sequence: CAALVDEAGELFF.

This clonotype was detected many times. The chain uses TRBV6-2 or TRBV6-3 and TRBJ2-1; maybe TRBD2 (5 bases). The CDR3 length is 13 residues. V lost 5 bases and J 9 bases, leaving 14 bases between the germline ends. The germline gives CDR1 MNHEY, CDR2 SVGEGT. The CDR3 is CASSELGRVEQFF. For the CDR3, the DNA is TGTGCCAGCAGTGAACTAGGGAGAGTTGAGCAGTTCTTC.

The rearrangement uses TRBV2 and TRBJ1-5; perhaps TRBD1 as D (6 bases). The CDR3 is 14 residues long. V dropped 9 bases and J dropped 3 bases, with 15 bases sitting between them. Germline values: CDR1 SNHLY, CDR2 FYNNEI. The CDR3 nucleotides are TGTGCCAGTCAGCCGACAGGAAACAATCAGCCCCAGCATTTT. Translated: CASQPTGNNQPQHF.